This T cell receptor beta chain was profiled in a study of metastatic and nonmetastatic thyroid tumors. Study overall: Where malignant and benign thyroid patients were concerned, repertoires were compared across blood and tumor or nodule tissue.

This clone has ten or more counts. The antigen remains unidentified. Authors' analysis steps: Building a distant-metastasis classifier for papillary thyroid cancer drew on CDR3 differences across clinicopathological groups. TCRdb re-clonotyped the PCR reads via MiXCR. TCRdb's processing, not the authors' own work, is the source of the V and J calls. Of tens of thousands of clones in the sample, 15% to 20% were seen once. The study's findings and limits: Patients with malignant thyroid tumors reportedly had significantly higher TCR beta diversity than those with benign nodules, in blood and tumor.

Trimming took off 0 bases at V and 5 bases at J, with 14 bases between the two ends. Germline-derived CDR1 and CDR2 are MNHEY and SVGEGT. This CDR3 contains 16 residues. All patients were untreated before thyroid surgery. The sequence was obtained from a female donor with papillary thyroid cancer or a benign thyroid nodule (not recorded which). Some clones in this sample may be carry-over from other donors' samples. This chain connects TRBV6-2 or TRBV6-3 to TRBJ2-1; D possibly corresponds to TRBD2 (5 bases). The sample was blood. The CDR3 is CASSYSRGGLNNEQFF. The CDR3 nucleotides are TGTGCCAGCAGTTACTCGAGAGGCGGACTTAACAATGAGCAGTTCTTC.